A single sample is the source of the 2 T cell receptor beta chains below, sequenced in a study of OX40 agonist ivuxolimab in advanced cancers. Library method: the immunoSEQ multiplex PCR assay. TCRdb re-hosts the immuneACCESS table, in-frame sequences only. Its copies lack some clones; in the studies checked, an unresolved V gene accounts for under half of them, and the cause for the rest is not known. The sample yields 45,000 to 60,000 clones; roughly 90% were counted once. 4.8% of the sample goes to the ten largest clones. Here the sequenced sample was CD4+ or CD8+ T cells sorted from blood, taken in a trial of the OX40 agonist ivuxolimab. The receptor source for this set is an adult with an advanced solid tumor such as melanoma, head and neck, liver or kidney cancer.

In nucleotides, the CDR3 is TGTGCCAGCAGCCCGGGACAGGGGCACAATGAGCAGTTCTTC. It translates to CASSPGQGHNEQFF. The chain links TRBV5-5 to TRBJ2-1; 10 bases align to TRBD1. Germline lookup yields CDR1 SGHKS and CDR2 YYEKEE (reference sequence). J was trimmed by 5 bases and V by 4 bases; bases with no gene match: 3. The CDR3 runs 14 residues. The entire variable domain, with the rest obtained from reference TRBV5-5 and TRBJ2-1, is as follows: DAGVTQSPTHLIKTRGQQVTLRCSPISGHKSVSWYQQVLGQGPQFIFQYYEKEERGRGNFPDRFSARQFPNYSSELNVNALLLGDSALYLCASSPGQGHNEQFFGPGTRLTVL.

The chain couples TRBV5-1 to TRBJ2-7, with unresolved D. With 0 bases removed from V and 1 base from J, the gap between germline ends came to 5 bases. Germline loops: CDR1 SGHRS, CDR2 YFSETQ. CDR3 length: 13 residues. This CDR3 is CASSLVASYEQYF. The CDR3 nucleotides are TGCGCCAGCAGCTTGGTCGCTTCCTACGAGCAGTACTTC.